This TCR beta chain stems from a study of cytomegalovirus exposure and HLA in healthy donors. Study outcomes and limitations: Reports credit the classifier with highly specific, highly sensitive diagnosis of cytomegalovirus status.

This clone has only a few counts. Antigen specificity is unknown. This table comes from immunoSEQ multiplex PCR, and its TCRdb copy is limited to in-frame clones, with some not included. This sample has about 66,000 clones, with around 97% found just once. Germline lookup yields CDR1 SQVTM and CDR2 ANQGSEA. This CDR3 contains 13 residues. Trimming stripped 3 bases from V and 5 bases from J, with 13 bases between. This chain joins TRBV29-1 and TRBJ2-5; possibly TRBD2 for D (5 bases). This clonotype originated in a woman aged 18-30 years in good health and CMV-seropositive. Sequenced: PBMCs. The chain's CDR3 is CSVDVEVRETQYF. Written as DNA, the CDR3 is TGCAGCGTTGATGTGGAGGTTAGGGAGACCCAGTACTTC.